This entry lists 5 T cell receptor beta chains sequenced from one sample in a study of blood T cell repertoires in COVID-19. TCRdb's table, derived via immunoSEQ multiplex PCR, lists solely in-frame clones and lacks some. The sample includes some 190,000 clones, 88% of them seen just once. Material for sequencing was peripheral blood. Every receptor here comes from a man aged 18 to 30 with active or convalescent COVID-19.

The rearrangement links TRBV5-6 to TRBJ1-2; 11 bases fit TRBD1. The trim removed 4 bases at V and 2 bases at J, leaving 1 base unmatched. Germline lookup yields CDR1 SGHDT and CDR2 YYEEEE. The CDR3 has 14 amino acids. The CDR3 nucleotides are TGTGCCAGCAGCCGGGACAGGGGGAACTATGGCTACACCTTC. Its translation: CASSRDRGNYGYTF.

The chain uses TRBV7-9 and TRBJ1-1; 10 nucleotides line up with TRBD1. Germline CDR1 and CDR2: SEHNR and FQNEAQ (reference sequence). V was clipped by 5 bases and J by 0 bases; unmatched bases: 12. This CDR3 contains 18 residues. The CDR3 DNA follows: TGTGCCAGCAGCCTAGGGACAGGGGCCCCCCGAATGAACACTGAAGCTTTCTTT. Translating gives CASSLGTGAPRMNTEAFF.

The chain is built from TRBV4-3 and TRBJ2-3; perhaps TRBD2 as D (5 bases). The CDR3 is made up of 17 amino acids. The germline CDR1 and CDR2 sequences are LGHNA and YSLEER. V was trimmed by 0 bases and J by 2 bases, leaving 15 bases between them. In DNA form, the CDR3 reads TGCGCCAGCAGCCAAGAGGTGTTAGGGAGAAACACAGATACGCAGTATTTT. The encoded protein is CASSQEVLGRNTDTQYF.

This clone was seen more than once but under ten times. This rearrangement joins TRBV19 to TRBJ1-3; 9 bases are a match to TRBD1. The CDR3 runs to 16 residues. Looked up from germline, CDR1 is LNHDA and CDR2 is SQIVND (reference sequence). After removal of 5 bases from V and 3 bases from J, the junction contained 8 bases not matched to a gene. The CDR3 DNA reads TGTGCCAGTAGTGCCAGACAGGGGGTCCTTGGAAACACCATATATTTT. This codes for CASSARQGVLGNTIYF.

The chain uses TRBV7-9 and TRBJ1-4; D call uncertain. The V gene lost 1 base and the J gene lost 8 bases, with 5 bases spanning the gap. Germline CDR1 is SEHNR and CDR2 is FQNEAQ (reference sequence). The CDR3 has 12 residues. The CDR3 protein is CASSLGAEKLFF. CDR3 nucleotide sequence: TGTGCCAGCAGCTTAGGGGCCGAAAAACTGTTTTTT.